This T cell receptor beta chain comes out of a study of CD8+CD57+ T cells in acquired aplastic anemia. Findings of the study overall: Patients and controls turned out to have more than 25 CD8+ CDR3 sequences in common.

The TCR beta profiling, which covered VDJ combination and CDR3 sequence, was carried out using genomic DNA as the template. TCRdb fed the reads into MiXCR, producing one record per CDR3 protein. Of around 170,000 distinct CDR3 sequences listed, around 45% were seen once; the top ten hold over 7.5%. As for this clonotype: The target antigen is unknown.

V shed 3 bases and J 6 bases; nucleotides not matched to a gene: 6. Germline V gene lookup returns CDR1 SGDLS and CDR2 YYNGEE. This CDR3 has 14 amino acids. Patients chosen for sequencing had CD8+CD57+ cells that had expanded, as shown by flow cytometry. Acquired aplastic anemia of severe grade affected all patients. The study sampled blood from patients who had received no therapy. The sequenced sample consisted of sorted CD4+, CD8+, or CD8+CD57+ T cells (not recorded which) from PBMCs. The sequence was collected from a human donor with aplastic anemia. The chain is built from TRBV9 and TRBJ2-7; 10 bases fit TRBD1. The CDR3 nucleotides are TGTGCCAGCAGCGGCCGGGACAGGGGTCCCGAGCAGTACTTC. Residues: CASSGRDRGPEQYF.